This T cell receptor (beta chain) is drawn from a study of T cell repertoires in aging, cancer and after chemotherapy. The overall study: Over several months to years, re-sampled healthy donor repertoires clearly shared clones.

A mixed TRB-A/B primer pool amplified rearranged TRB by multiplex touch-down PCR. TCRdb recomputed calls from the multiplex PCR reads with MiXCR, one row per CDR3 protein. The sample has thousands of distinct CDR3 sequences, 35% to 45% seen once. Study-wide results and limits: Immunological memory after chemotherapy cannot be judged from the repertoire data. Healthy donors lost TCR diversity with age mainly through richness, cancer patients through richness and evenness.

Germline V gives CDR1 GTSNPN, CDR2 SVGIG (reference sequence). The CDR3 consists of 13 residues. Trimming took off 0 bases at V and 5 bases at J, with 11 bases between the two ends. Peripheral blood genomic DNA, not sorted cells or RNA, was the template. About this clonotype: Its antigen is unidentified.

Sequenced material: blood. The V and J genes are TRBV30 and TRBJ2-7; D is perhaps TRBD1 or TRBD2 (5 bases each). The receptor was derived from a human donor in good health. In DNA, the CDR3 is TGTGCCTGGAGTGTCTTGGGGGTCAACGAGCAGTACTTC. This encodes CAWSVLGVNEQYF.